These 18 T cell receptor beta chains were all obtained from the same sample, sequenced in a study of blood T cell repertoires in COVID-19. The data were produced by immunoSEQ multiplex PCR, yet TCRdb's version contains in-frame clones alone and is incomplete. The sample lists about 170,000 clones, approximately 82% occurring once. The sequenced material came from peripheral blood. Receptors originate from a woman of 80 years or more with active or convalescent COVID-19.

This chain uses TRBV5-4 with TRBJ1-1, with TRBD1 matching 7 bases. After removal of 4 bases from V and 4 bases from J, the junction contained 10 bases not matched to a gene. The CDR3 is 15 amino acids. Germline V gene lookup returns CDR1 SGHNT and CDR2 YYREEE (reference sequence). In DNA form, the CDR3 reads TGTGCCAGCAGCACCCCGACAGGGTCGGGCACTGAAGCTTTCTTT. It translates to CASSTPTGSGTEAFF.

The V gene is TRBV14, the J gene TRBJ2-1; weak D call: TRBD1 (5 bases). The CDR3 runs to 14 residues. Germline V gene data show CDR1 as SGHDN and CDR2 as FVKESK. V gave up 4 bases and J gave up 6 bases, with 13 bases separating them. The CDR3 spells CASSPGRQTNEQFF. The CDR3 DNA reads TGTGCCAGCAGCCCAGGACGACAGACCAATGAGCAGTTCTTC.

The chain employs TRBV19 and TRBJ1-1; D is uncertain. There are 15 residues in the CDR3. V dropped 4 bases and J dropped 0 bases, with 12 bases sitting between them. Germline V CDR1 and CDR2: LNHDA, SQIVND (reference sequence). CDR3 protein: CASSNSILMNTEAFF. DNA for the CDR3: TGTGCCAGTAGTAACAGCATCTTAATGAACACTGAAGCTTTCTTT.

This clone came up once. The chain employs TRBV6-1 and TRBJ1-5; D is unresolved. CDR1 is MNHNS, CDR2 SASEGT, per germline. This CDR3 contains 13 residues. V lost 7 bases and J lost 8, with 15 bases in between. DNA of the CDR3: TGTGCCAGCAACTTTCGGGAGGAGAAGCCCCAGCATTTT. Amino acid sequence: CASNFREEKPQHF.

The chain has TRBV5-1 and TRBJ1-1, with TRBD1 matching 7 bases. Germline CDR1 is SGHRS and CDR2 is YFSETQ. There are 15 residues in the CDR3. V was pared by 3 bases and J by 1 base, with 6 bases of the junction left unmatched. This CDR3 is CASSSQGSTNTEAFF. The CDR3 coding sequence is TGCGCCAGCAGCTCACAGGGGTCGACGAACACTGAAGCTTTCTTT.

The chain links TRBV5-4 to TRBJ1-4; no reliable D call. V dropped 0 bases and J dropped 7 bases, with 10 bases sitting between them. The CDR3 length is 14 residues. Per germline, CDR1 SGHNT and CDR2 YYREEE (reference sequence). The CDR3 is CASSLGGRGEKLFF. CDR3 nucleotide sequence: TGTGCCAGCAGCTTGGGCGGGCGGGGTGAAAAACTGTTTTTT.

The chain has TRBV11-2 and TRBJ1-1; TRBD1 might be the D (6 bases). This CDR3 has 19 amino acids. CDR1 and CDR2 from the germline V gene are SGHAT and FQNNGV. The V end lost 2 bases, the J end lost 5 bases, and 27 bases lay between the germline ends. Here the CDR3 reads CASSLQAGFGPRGGTEAFF. DNA for the CDR3: TGTGCCAGCAGCTTACAGGCCGGGTTCGGCCCAAGAGGGGGTACTGAAGCTTTCTTT.

This chain links TRBV3-1 (or the pseudogene TRBV3-2) with TRBJ2-5; 7 bases match TRBD2. The junction had 6 bases not matched to a gene; V was cut back by 8 bases and J by 6 bases. Germline CDR1 and CDR2: LGHDT and YNNKEL (reference sequence). CDR3 length: 12 residues. Written as DNA, the CDR3 is TGTGCCAGCGGCGGGAGCGGGAAGACCCAGTACTTC. Its translation: CASGGSGKTQYF.

In its sample, this clone was seen a few times. The chain recombines TRBV5-1 with TRBJ1-2, with a possible D match to TRBD1 (6 bases). The CDR3 has 15 residues. Germline CDR1 and CDR2: SGHRS and YFSETQ. The V gene lost 6 bases and the J gene lost 6 bases, with 21 bases spanning the gap. CDR3 residues: CASKSSTGVPDGYTF. The CDR3 DNA follows: TGCGCCAGCAAGAGTTCGACAGGAGTTCCAGATGGCTACACCTTC.

V gene TRBV5-1 combines with J gene TRBJ2-7; TRBD1 might be the D (6 bases). Germline V gives CDR1 SGHRS, CDR2 YFSETQ. The CDR3 covers 16 residues. V was clipped by 0 bases and J by 3 bases, with 16 bases between them. The CDR3 sequence: CASSLGGPGQIYEQYF. The CDR3 nucleotides read TGCGCCAGCAGCTTGGGCGGCCCGGGACAAATCTACGAGCAGTACTTC.

The chain links TRBV29-1 to TRBJ1-1; 7 positions agree with TRBD1. V shed 5 bases and J 4 bases; nucleotides not matched to a gene: 1. Germline lookup yields CDR1 SQVTM and CDR2 ANQGSEA. This CDR3 contains 11 residues. In DNA form, the CDR3 reads TGCAGCGTTTCAGGGGGCACTGAAGCTTTCTTT. Translation: CSVSGGTEAFF.

Comment on this clone: The junction departs from the called germline gene at one end, perhaps through a read error. Other nucleotide sequences from this sample produce the same CDR3. The chain links TRBV3-1 (or the pseudogene TRBV3-2) to TRBJ2-3; D is possibly TRBD2 (5 bases). Looked up from germline, CDR1 is LGHDT and CDR2 is YNNKEL (reference sequence). The CDR3 runs to 17 residues. CDR3 sequence reads: CASSPPPGSKAPDTQYF. As DNA, the CDR3 is TGTGCCAGCAGCCCACCCCCGGGGAGCAAGGCACCAGATACACAGTATTTT.

This sequence joins TRBV7-8 and TRBJ2-3, with unresolved D. Trimming took 5 bases from V and 2 from J, leaving 14 bases between them. The CDR3 spans 15 residues. The germline CDR1 and CDR2 sequences are SGHVS and FQNEAQ. The CDR3 region is CASSHPRPDTDTQYF. In DNA, the CDR3 is TGTGCCAGCAGCCATCCTAGACCAGACACAGATACGCAGTATTTT.

This clone appeared a single time. CDR3 nucleotides: TGCGCCAGCAGCCACCTTAGCGGGAGTTTTGAGACCCAGTACTTC. Encoded protein: CASSHLSGSFETQYF. The chain has TRBV4-1 and TRBJ2-5, with 9 bases identical to TRBD2. Germline lookup yields CDR1 MGHRA and CDR2 YSYEKL. There are 15 residues in the CDR3. V lost 3 bases to trimming and J lost 5 bases; unmatched junction nucleotides: 7.

V and J are TRBV24-1 and TRBJ1-1, with D maybe TRBD1 (6 bases). Between the trimmed V and J ends, which lost 9 bases and 7 bases, there was a span of 14 bases. The germline V gene has CDR1 KGHDR and CDR2 SFDVKD. The CDR3 is 12 residues long. This CDR3 reads CATGTGIGEAFF. The CDR3 DNA follows: TGTGCCACCGGAACAGGGATAGGTGAAGCTTTCTTT.

V is TRBV9 and J is TRBJ2-7; D possibly corresponds to TRBD1 (5 bases). Trimming pared 0 bases from V and 2 bases from J, leaving 9 bases between. Germline loops: CDR1 SGDLS, CDR2 YYNGEE. The CDR3 runs 14 residues. In nucleotides, the CDR3 is TGTGCCAGCAGCGTAGCTGCAGGGACCTACGAGCAGTACTTC. It is translated as CASSVAAGTYEQYF.

V and J are TRBV18 and TRBJ1-1, with D uncertain. This CDR3 region has 14 residues. Germline V lookup: CDR1 KGHSH, CDR2 LQKENI. V was trimmed by 3 bases and J by 1 base, leaving 9 bases between them. CDR3 amino acids: CASSPLYGNTEAFF. CDR3 in DNA: TGTGCCAGCTCACCGTTATACGGGAACACTGAAGCTTTCTTT.

The table lists this clone with a few counts. This chain uses TRBV10-3 with TRBJ1-3; D ambiguous. Germline V gene sequence: CDR1 ENHRY, CDR2 SYGVKD. V was pared by 5 bases and J by 2 bases, with 7 bases between. There are 13 residues in the CDR3. The CDR3 DNA is TGTGCCATCAGTTACAGTCCTGGAAACACCATATATTTT. Translation gives CAISYSPGNTIYF.